Presented here are 12 T cell receptor beta chains from one specimen sequenced in a study of T cell clonotyping in hematopoietic cell transplantation. The table came from immunoSEQ multiplex PCR; TCRdb's copy has only in-frame clones and leaves some out. This sample has about 43,000 clones, with 95% found just once. Sequencing input: peripheral blood mononuclear cells. These receptors all come from a man aged 25 to 45 in good health. Some clones in this sample may be carry-over from other donors' samples.

This clone was recorded only once. The V gene is TRBV5-1, the J gene TRBJ1-6; no firm D call. The CDR3 is 15 amino acids. Germline CDR1 SGHRS, CDR2 YFSETQ. V lost 0 bases to trimming and J lost 10 bases, with 14 bases between them. CDR3 bases: TGCGCCAGCAGCTTGGAGGAGGTGTTAAGCTCACCCCTCCACTTT. It is translated as CASSLEEVLSSPLHF.

V is TRBV19 and J is TRBJ1-5; D gene ambiguous. V gave up 3 bases and J gave up 5 bases, with 11 bases separating them. Per the germline V gene, CDR1 is LNHDA and CDR2 is SQIVND (reference sequence). CDR3 length: 14 residues. The CDR3, as DNA: TGTGCCAGTAGTATTCTAGGACTCCATCAGCCCCAGCATTTT. As protein: CASSILGLHQPQHF.

This clone was seen a few times. This CDR3 reads CASSESGSYEQYF. Written as DNA, the CDR3 is TGTGCCAGCAGTGAAAGCGGTTCCTACGAGCAGTACTTC. The chain has TRBV25-1 and TRBJ2-7; D perhaps matches TRBD2 (5 bases). V shed 2 bases and J shed 1 base, with 6 bases lying between them. The CDR3 length is 13 residues. CDR1 is MGHDK, CDR2 SYGVNS, per germline.

This clone was counted a few times. V is TRBV11-2 and J is TRBJ1-2; D not certain. Trimming pared 0 bases from V and 2 bases from J, leaving 4 bases between. The CDR3 is 13 amino acids. Per the germline V gene, CDR1 is SGHAT and CDR2 is FQNNGV. Here the CDR3 DNA reads TGTGCCAGCAGCTTAGATTGGAACTATGGCTACACCTTC. Its translation: CASSLDWNYGYTF.

The chain links TRBV29-1 to TRBJ1-1, with 7 bases lining up with TRBD1. CDR1 and CDR2 from the germline V gene are SQVTM and ANQGSEA. Germline trimming cut 5 bases from V and 5 bases from J; bases unmatched to any gene: 11. The CDR3 sequence is 14 residues long. Written as DNA, the CDR3 is TGCAGCGTTACCAGGTGGGACAGCTGGACTGAAGCTTTCTTT. This codes for CSVTRWDSWTEAFF.

The rearrangement links TRBV28 to TRBJ2-7; TRBD1 matches at 8 bases. CDR3 length: 14 amino acids. V lost 5 bases, J lost 7 bases, and 10 bases stayed unmatched. Per germline, CDR1 MDHEN and CDR2 SYDVKM. Here the CDR3 reads CASSSDRGPREQYF. CDR3 nucleotides: TGTGCCAGCAGTAGCGACAGGGGCCCTCGAGAGCAGTACTTC.

The V gene is TRBV5-4, the J gene TRBJ2-3; D might be TRBD1 (6 bases). V lost 2 bases, J lost 2 bases, and 12 bases lay in between. This CDR3 has 15 amino acids. CDR1 is SGHNT and CDR2 is YYREEE in the germline V gene (reference sequence). The CDR3 loop reads CASSFRDTNTDTQYF. CDR3 DNA sequence: TGTGCCAGCAGCTTCCGGGACACCAACACAGATACGCAGTATTTT.

This clone has just one count. This chain links TRBV30 with TRBJ1-2; D unclear. This CDR3 is built from 14 residues. V was cut by 3 bases and J by 0 bases, with 11 bases left in between. The V gene's germline CDR1 is GTSNPN and CDR2 SVGIG (reference sequence). The CDR3, as DNA: TGTGCCTGGAGGGATCCGAGGTCTAACTATGGCTACACCTTC. Its protein product is CAWRDPRSNYGYTF.

This clone was detected only once. The V call is TRBV13, the J call TRBJ2-7, with a possible D match to TRBD1 (6 bases). Deletions cut 5 bases from V and 0 bases from J, with 14 bases between. Germline values: CDR1 PRHDT, CDR2 FYEKMQ (reference sequence). This CDR3 contains 15 residues. The CDR3 coding sequence is TGTGCCAGCAGCCCCCCGACAGGAAGCTCCTACGAGCAGTACTTC. Protein: CASSPPTGSSYEQYF.

This rearrangement joins TRBV7-9 to TRBJ1-1; 8 nucleotides line up with TRBD1. This CDR3 has 14 amino acids. The J segment lost 1 base and the V segment lost 5 bases, leaving 3 bases of the junction unmatched. The V gene's germline CDR1 is SEHNR and CDR2 FQNEAQ (reference sequence). CDR3 loop: CASSDRGGNTEAFF. The CDR3 DNA reads TGTGCCAGCAGCGACAGGGGTGGGAACACTGAAGCTTTCTTT. The full variable domain, its missing parts supplied by reference TRBV7-9 and TRBJ1-1, is DTGVSQNPRHKITKRGQNVTFRCDPISEHNRLYWYRQTLGQGPEFLTYFQNEAQLEKSRLLSDRFSAERPKGSFSTLEIQRTEQGDSAMYLCASSDRGGNTEAFFGQGTRLTVV.

This clone was seen a single time. The rearrangement links TRBV30 to TRBJ1-1; maybe TRBD1 (5 bases). This CDR3 contains 13 residues. The germline V gene encodes CDR1 GTSNPN and CDR2 SVGIG (reference sequence). V was cut by 2 bases and J by 1 base, with 8 bases left in between. CDR3 sequence (DNA): TGTGCCTGGAGTCAAGACAGGAACACTGAAGCTTTCTTT. It codes for CAWSQDRNTEAFF.

The genes are TRBV29-1 and TRBJ2-1; 7 nucleotides agree with TRBD1. The CDR3 is 14 residues long. Germline lookup yields CDR1 SQVTM and CDR2 ANQGSEA. Trimming took 5 bases from V and 5 from J; bases not matched to a gene: 9. Here the CDR3 DNA reads TGCAGCGTTACGACAGGGACATACGACAATGAGCAGTTCTTC. Its protein product is CSVTTGTYDNEQFF.